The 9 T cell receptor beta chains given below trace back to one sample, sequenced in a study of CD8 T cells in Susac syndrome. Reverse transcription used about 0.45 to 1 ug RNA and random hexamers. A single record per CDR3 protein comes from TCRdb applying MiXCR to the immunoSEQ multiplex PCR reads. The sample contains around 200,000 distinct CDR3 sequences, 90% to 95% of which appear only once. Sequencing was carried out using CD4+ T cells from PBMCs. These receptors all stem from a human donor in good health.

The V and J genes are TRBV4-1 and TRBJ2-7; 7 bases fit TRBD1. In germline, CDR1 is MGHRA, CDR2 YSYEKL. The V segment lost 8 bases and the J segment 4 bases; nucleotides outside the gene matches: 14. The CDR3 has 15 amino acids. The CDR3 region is CASATLQGNLYEQYV. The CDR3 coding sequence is TGCGCCAGCGCCACTTTACAGGGGAACCTATACGAGCAGTACGTC.

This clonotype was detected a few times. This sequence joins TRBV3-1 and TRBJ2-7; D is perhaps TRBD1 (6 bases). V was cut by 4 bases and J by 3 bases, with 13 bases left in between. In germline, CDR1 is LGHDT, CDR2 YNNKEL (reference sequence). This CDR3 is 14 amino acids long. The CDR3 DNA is TGTGCCAGCAGCCCGCAGTTGGGACACTACGAGCAGTACGTC. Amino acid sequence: CASSPQLGHYEQYV.

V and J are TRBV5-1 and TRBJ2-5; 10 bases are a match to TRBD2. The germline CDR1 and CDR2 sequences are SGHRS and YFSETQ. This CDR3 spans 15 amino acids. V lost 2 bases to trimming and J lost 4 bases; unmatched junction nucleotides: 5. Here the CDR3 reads CASSLELAGRETQYF. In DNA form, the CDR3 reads TGCGCCAGCAGCTTAGAACTAGCGGGACGAGAGACCCAGTACTTC. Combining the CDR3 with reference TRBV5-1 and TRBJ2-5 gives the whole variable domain KAGVTQTPRYLIKTRGQQVTLSCSPISGHRSVSWYQQTPGQGLQFLFEYFSETQRNKGNFPGRFSGRQFSNSRSEMNVSTLELGDSALYLCASSLELAGRETQYFGPGTRLLVL.

The CDR3 bases are TGCAGTGCTTCCGGGACAGCCCCCCGCGAGCAGTACTTC. Translating it yields CSASGTAPREQYF. This chain links TRBV20-1 with TRBJ2-7, with 7 bases lining up with TRBD1. The CDR3 spans 13 residues. CDR1 and CDR2 (germline): DFQATT, SNEGSKA (reference sequence). The junction had 10 bases not matched to a gene; V was cut back by 5 bases and J by 6 bases.

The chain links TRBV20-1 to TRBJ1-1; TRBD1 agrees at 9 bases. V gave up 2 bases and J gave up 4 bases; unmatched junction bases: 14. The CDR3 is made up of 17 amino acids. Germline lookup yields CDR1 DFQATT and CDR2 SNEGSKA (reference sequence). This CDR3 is CSARTPQGAGLGTEAFF. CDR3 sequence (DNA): TGCAGTGCTAGAACCCCACAGGGGGCTGGTCTCGGCACTGAAGCTTTCTTT.

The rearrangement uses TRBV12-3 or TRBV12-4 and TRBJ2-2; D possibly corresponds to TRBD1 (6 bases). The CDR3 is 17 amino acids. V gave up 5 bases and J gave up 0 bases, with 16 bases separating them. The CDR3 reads CASSPPRTAANTGELFF. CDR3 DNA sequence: TGTGCCAGCAGTCCGCCCAGGACAGCGGCGAACACCGGGGAGCTGTTTTTT.

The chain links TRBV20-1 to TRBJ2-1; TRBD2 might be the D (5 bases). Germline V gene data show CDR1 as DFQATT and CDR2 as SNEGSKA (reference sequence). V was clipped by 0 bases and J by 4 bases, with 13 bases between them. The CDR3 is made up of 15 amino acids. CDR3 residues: CSARDRSGPYNEQFF. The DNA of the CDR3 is TGCAGTGCTAGAGATCGCAGCGGACCATACAATGAGCAGTTCTTC.

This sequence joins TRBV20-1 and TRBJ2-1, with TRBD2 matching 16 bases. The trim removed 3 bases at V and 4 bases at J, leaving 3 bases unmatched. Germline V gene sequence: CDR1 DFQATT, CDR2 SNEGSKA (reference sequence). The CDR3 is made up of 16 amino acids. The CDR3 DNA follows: TGCAGTGCTAGGGGACTAGCGGGAGGGCTATACAATGAGCAGTTCTTC. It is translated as CSARGLAGGLYNEQFF.

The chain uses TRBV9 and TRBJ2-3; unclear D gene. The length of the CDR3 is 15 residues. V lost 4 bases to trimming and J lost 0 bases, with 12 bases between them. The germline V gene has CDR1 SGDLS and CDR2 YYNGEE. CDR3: CASSLALSSTDTQYF. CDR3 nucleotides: TGTGCCAGCAGCTTAGCCCTGTCTAGCACAGATACGCAGTATTTT.